This T cell receptor (beta chain) was sequenced for a study of technical replicates of blood from several donors. The V gene lost 1 base and the J gene lost 2 bases, with 11 bases spanning the gap. Germline V gives CDR1 LNHNV, CDR2 YYDKDF (reference sequence). The CDR3 loop spans 15 amino acids. TCRdb's copy holds only in-frame clones and misses some; the assay was immunoSEQ multiplex PCR. The sample holds around 63,000 clones, almost 95% seen once. The source of this sequence is a human donor in good health. Some clones in this sample may be carry-over from other donors' samples. This chain links TRBV15 with TRBJ2-5; D perhaps matches TRBD1 (6 bases). Sequenced material: PBMCs. CDR3 loop: CATSRVQGSQETQYF. CDR3 in DNA: TGTGCCACCAGCAGAGTCCAGGGGTCACAAGAGACCCAGTACTTC.